These 7 T cell receptor beta chains share one sample of origin, sequenced in a study of blood T cell repertoires in COVID-19. Profiling relied on immunoSEQ multiplex PCR, and the TCRdb table lists in-frame clones only, not all of them. The sample includes fewer than 100,000 clones, 75% to 85% of them seen just once. Material: peripheral blood. All receptors derive from a woman in her 70s with acute or convalescent COVID-19.

This chain connects TRBV7-3 to TRBJ1-2; D remains unclear. Germline-derived CDR1 and CDR2 are SGHTA and FQGTGA. Trimming left V 5 bases short and J 8 bases short, with 15 bases between. This CDR3 has 13 residues. CDR3 DNA sequence: TGTGCCAGCAGCCCAGAGGGAGGGCGAGGCTACACCTTC. Amino acid sequence: CASSPEGGRGYTF.

The rearrangement uses TRBV7-2 and TRBJ2-7, with D perhaps matching TRBD1 (5 bases). This CDR3 has 14 residues. Germline V gene lookup returns CDR1 SGHTA and CDR2 FQGNSA. V dropped 1 base and J dropped 3 bases, with 10 bases sitting between them. The DNA of the CDR3 is TGTGCCAGCAGCTTAGTAGGGGCTCACTACGAGCAGTACTTC. Translating gives CASSLVGAHYEQYF.

This clone was seen a few times. The rearrangement joins TRBV10-3 to TRBJ2-2; tentative D call: TRBD1 (6 bases). V lost 2 bases and J 0 bases, leaving 13 bases between the germline ends. Per the germline V gene, CDR1 is ENHRY and CDR2 is SYGVKD. There are 17 residues in the CDR3. The CDR3 sequence: CAISEPGQTANTGELFF. The CDR3 DNA sequence: TGTGCCATCAGTGAGCCAGGACAGACCGCGAACACCGGGGAGCTGTTTTTT.

J is TRBJ1-2 and V is TRBV6-1; D is unclear. Germline assignment: CDR1 MNHNS and CDR2 SASEGT. V lost 2 bases, J lost 0 bases, and 4 bases lay in between. This CDR3 has 13 residues. CDR3 nucleotide sequence: TGTGCCAGCAGTGAATATGCTAACTATGGCTACACCTTC. Its translation: CASSEYANYGYTF.

The chain couples TRBV3-1 (or the pseudogene TRBV3-2) to TRBJ2-1; a weak D match, TRBD1 (6 bases). The V and J ends lost 2 bases and 5 bases respectively, with 13 bases between them. This CDR3 is built from 15 residues. Germline V gene lookup returns CDR1 LGHDT and CDR2 YNNKEL (reference sequence). CDR3 nucleotides: TGTGCCAGCAGCCAAAAAAGGGGGAGAGACAATGAGCAGTTCTTC. It encodes CASSQKRGRDNEQFF.

This chain connects TRBV6-1 to TRBJ2-7, with a possible D match to TRBD1 (6 bases). Germline CDR1 is MNHNS and CDR2 is SASEGT. Trimming shortened V by 3 bases and J by 5 bases, and 14 bases separated the two germline ends. The CDR3 is made up of 14 amino acids. CDR3 sequence (DNA): TGTGCCAGCAGTGATTGGGGGCTAGTCCACGAGCAGTACTTC. Its protein product is CASSDWGLVHEQYF.

This clone was picked up one time. This chain connects TRBV14 to TRBJ2-3; tentatively, D is TRBD2 (6 bases). The V end lost 0 bases, the J end lost 5 bases, and 12 bases lay between the germline ends. This CDR3 has 15 residues. Germline V lookup: CDR1 SGHDN, CDR2 FVKESK. CDR3 residues: CASSQDRGRGDTQYF. Written as DNA, the CDR3 is TGTGCCAGCAGCCAAGATAGAGGGCGGGGAGATACGCAGTATTTT.